The 30 T cell receptor beta chains presented below share a single source sample, sequenced in a study of Ad26.COV2.S vaccination and SARS-CoV-2 variants. Here immunoSEQ multiplex PCR was the method, and the copy in TCRdb shows in-frame clones only, minus some. The sample holds roughly 380,000 clones, around 86% seen once. Treatment indicated: roughly 19 received Ad26.COV2.S at low or high dose, single or two shots; about 5 received placebo; per-sample allocation not given. Samples analyzed were those drawn on day 63 after the first vaccine or placebo injection. The source was peripheral blood, collected in a trial of Ad26.COV2.S vaccine versus placebo. The receptors shown here come from a person aged 18-60 years who received the Ad26.COV2.S COVID-19 vaccine or a placebo.

J is TRBJ2-2 and V is TRBV7-9; a weak D match, TRBD2 (6 bases). Trimming took 2 bases from V and 4 from J, leaving 8 bases between them. The germline V gene encodes CDR1 SEHNR and CDR2 FQNEAQ (reference sequence). The CDR3 is 14 residues long. The CDR3 protein is CASSLRGGTGELFF. The CDR3, as DNA: TGTGCCAGCAGCTTAAGGGGAGGCACCGGGGAGCTGTTTTTT.

V and J are TRBV18 and TRBJ2-1; TRBD2 matches 7 bases. V shed 1 base and J 4 bases; nucleotides not matched to a gene: 10. The V gene's germline CDR1 is KGHSH and CDR2 LQKENI. The CDR3 extends over 17 amino acids. CDR3 nucleotides: TGTGCCAGCTCACCACGGGAGGGCGTTGGGGGTTACAATGAGCAGTTCTTC. Translating it yields CASSPREGVGGYNEQFF.

The sample holds many counts of this clone. This sample includes further DNA sequences coding for the same CDR3. V and J are TRBV29-1 and TRBJ1-5; TRBD1 matches 7 bases. The germline V gene has CDR1 SQVTM and CDR2 ANQGSEA. CDR3 size: 13 residues. V shed 4 bases and J 2 bases; nucleotides not matched to a gene: 2. The CDR3, as DNA: TGCAGCGTTGCTGGGACAGGCAATCAGCCCCAGCATTTT. This encodes CSVAGTGNQPQHF.

V usage is TRBV6-5 and J usage is TRBJ2-7; a weak D match, TRBD1 (6 bases). The V gene's germline CDR1 is MNHEY and CDR2 SVGAGI. This CDR3 is built from 14 residues. The ends were cut back, 9 bases at V and 0 bases at J, with 15 bases in the middle. For the CDR3, the DNA is TGTGCCAGTGGAGCCGGGACACCCTCCTACGAGCAGTACTTC. Amino acid sequence: CASGAGTPSYEQYF.

V gene TRBV23-1 combines with J gene TRBJ1-4; D gene uncertain. TRBV23-1 is marked as an open reading frame, function uncertain. This CDR3 contains 12 residues. Trimming cost V 11 bases and J 8 bases, with 15 bases left between them. The CDR3 loop reads CAPEERNEKLFF. The CDR3 nucleotides read TGCGCCCCTGAAGAAAGAAACGAAAAACTGTTTTTT.

The table lists this clone with a few counts. V is TRBV4-3 and J is TRBJ2-5; a weak D match, TRBD2 (6 bases). The CDR3 runs 14 residues. From germline, CDR1 is LGHNA and CDR2 YSLEER. The CDR3 region is CALLKIGGQETQYF. For the CDR3, the DNA is TGCGCACTTTTGAAGATTGGGGGGCAAGAGACCCAGTACTTC.

This chain connects TRBV5-1 to TRBJ2-7, with 7 bases aligning to TRBD1. The length of the CDR3 is 15 residues. CDR1 and CDR2 from the germline V gene are SGHRS and YFSETQ. With 3 bases clipped from V and 0 bases from J, the junction kept 6 bases outside the gene matches. The CDR3 spells CASSSLDRDSYEQYF. For the CDR3, the DNA is TGCGCCAGCAGCTCGCTCGACAGGGACTCCTACGAGCAGTACTTC.

The chain is built from TRBV2 and TRBJ1-4; no firm D call. The V end was cut by 6 bases, the J end by 6 bases, with 8 bases between. Germline V CDR1 and CDR2: SNHLY, FYNNEI. The CDR3 covers 12 residues. The CDR3 loop is CASRVDHEKLFF. The CDR3 DNA reads TGTGCCAGCAGGGTGGACCATGAAAAACTGTTTTTT.

With regard to this clone: In the same sample, other DNA sequences code for this CDR3. The chain carries TRBV29-1 and TRBJ1-1, with unresolved D. V lost 4 bases and J 0 bases, leaving 9 bases between the germline ends. Germline CDR1 SQVTM, CDR2 ANQGSEA. CDR3 length equals 13 residues. The chain's CDR3 is CSVAGTLNTEAFF. CDR3 in DNA: TGCAGCGTTGCGGGCACCTTGAACACTGAAGCTTTCTTT.

This chain links TRBV4-1 with TRBJ1-6; D possibly corresponds to TRBD1 (5 bases). Deletions cut 0 bases from V and 10 bases from J, with 16 bases between. The CDR3 covers 16 residues. The V gene's germline CDR1 is MGHRA and CDR2 YSYEKL. CDR3 amino acids: CASSQERGVRGSPLHF. The CDR3 DNA sequence: TGCGCCAGCAGCCAAGAACGAGGGGTGAGAGGATCACCCCTCCACTTT.

The rearrangement joins TRBV4-1 to TRBJ2-7; D may be TRBD1 (6 bases). The V gene lost 0 bases and the J gene lost 1 base, with 7 bases spanning the gap. Germline V gene data show CDR1 as MGHRA and CDR2 as YSYEKL. The CDR3 consists of 14 residues. CDR3 sequence (DNA): TGCGCCAGCAGCCAAGACGGGACATCCTACGAGCAGTACTTC. Its translation is CASSQDGTSYEQYF.

J is TRBJ2-7 and V is TRBV24-1; D possibly corresponds to TRBD2 (5 bases). There are 13 residues in the CDR3. The germline CDR1 and CDR2 sequences are KGHDR and SFDVKD. V was shortened by 4 bases and J by 5 bases, with 11 bases between the two germline ends. In nucleotides, the CDR3 is TGTGCCACCAGTGACCCGGGGAACGACGAGCAGTACTTC. Translating it yields CATSDPGNDEQYF.

The gene calls are TRBV29-1 and TRBJ2-7; 9 bases align to TRBD1. Looked up from germline, CDR1 is SQVTM and CDR2 is ANQGSEA. V gave up 7 bases and J gave up 9 bases; unmatched junction bases: 13. The CDR3 is 13 residues long. In DNA form, the CDR3 reads TGCAGCGCTACAGGGGGCAATCGGTTCGGGCAGTACTTC. Translated: CSATGGNRFGQYF.

This clone was detected only once. The chain joins TRBV27 to TRBJ2-1, with 11 bases lining up with TRBD2. The germline gives CDR1 MNHEY, CDR2 SMNVEV (reference sequence). The CDR3 runs 18 residues. V shed 1 base and J 2 bases; nucleotides not matched to a gene: 7. The CDR3 protein is CASSLWGSGGAPYNEQFF. The CDR3 region has the DNA TGTGCCAGCAGTTTATGGGGTAGCGGGGGGGCTCCCTACAATGAGCAGTTCTTC.

The chain couples TRBV5-4 to TRBJ2-7, with D possibly being TRBD2 (6 bases). CDR1 and CDR2 from the germline V gene are SGHNT and YYREEE (reference sequence). The CDR3 covers 13 residues. Trimming took 2 bases from V and 7 from J, leaving 13 bases between them. CDR3 coding DNA: TGTGCCAGCAGCTTTGCGGGGAGGCGGGAGCAGTACTTC. The encoded protein is CASSFAGRREQYF.

The chain is built from TRBV2 and TRBJ1-5; 10 bases map to TRBD1. Per the germline V gene, CDR1 is SNHLY and CDR2 is FYNNEI. The V segment lost 4 bases and the J segment 6 bases; nucleotides outside the gene matches: 6. The CDR3 is made up of 15 amino acids. The CDR3 reads CASSVDRGQGQPQHF. For the CDR3, the DNA is TGTGCCAGCAGTGTAGACAGGGGGCAGGGTCAGCCCCAGCATTTT.

CDR3 amino acids: CASSIFVAFGQPSNQPQHF. CDR3 sequence (DNA): TGTGCCAGTAGTATATTTGTGGCGTTCGGGCAGCCTAGCAATCAGCCCCAGCATTTT. The V gene is TRBV19, the J gene TRBJ1-5; D is unresolved. With 2 bases removed from V and 0 bases from J, the gap between germline ends came to 20 bases. Germline CDR1 reads LNHDA; CDR2 reads SQIVND (reference sequence). The CDR3 runs 19 residues. The full variable domain, rest sourced from reference TRBV19 and TRBJ1-5, is DGGITQSPKYLFRKEGQNVTLSCEQNLNHDAMYWYRQDPGQGLRLIYYSQIVNDFQKGDIAEGYSVSREKKESFPLTVTSAQKNPTAFYLCASSIFVAFGQPSNQPQHFGDGTRLSIL.

The gene calls are TRBV4-1 and TRBJ2-7, with 7 bases matching TRBD2. CDR3 length equals 15 residues. Trimming removed 1 base from V and 2 bases from J; junction bases left unmatched: 5. In germline, CDR1 is MGHRA, CDR2 YSYEKL. The CDR3 reads CASSQGGDYTYEQYF. The CDR3 DNA sequence: TGCGCCAGCAGCCAAGGCGGGGACTACACCTACGAGCAGTACTTC.

This clone was detected only a few times. This chain uses TRBV6-1 with TRBJ1-2, with D possibly being TRBD1 (5 bases). This CDR3 comprises 16 residues. V shed 0 bases and J shed 4 bases, with 15 bases lying between them. Germline V CDR1 and CDR2: MNHNS, SASEGT. CDR3 sequence reads: CASSEAPAGPGYGYTF. CDR3 nucleotide sequence: TGTGCCAGCAGTGAAGCTCCGGCAGGGCCTGGCTATGGCTACACCTTC.

V usage is TRBV7-9 and J usage is TRBJ2-1; 7 bases line up with TRBD2. V was clipped by 6 bases and J by 0 bases; unmatched bases: 8. Germline assignment: CDR1 SEHNR and CDR2 FQNEAQ (reference sequence). The CDR3 loop spans 16 amino acids. The CDR3 loop is CASRPGGGSSYNEQFF. Here the CDR3 DNA reads TGTGCCAGCAGACCCGGCGGGGGAAGCTCCTACAATGAGCAGTTCTTC.

This rearrangement joins TRBV6-4 to TRBJ1-2; 9 nucleotides match TRBD1. V gave up 5 bases and J gave up 7 bases; unmatched junction bases: 11. Per the germline V gene, CDR1 is MRHNA and CDR2 is SNTAGT. There are 15 residues in the CDR3. CDR3 sequence (DNA): TGTGCCAGCAGTCCCGACAGGGGGGCGTCTTCTGGCTACACCTTC. Translating it yields CASSPDRGASSGYTF.

The chain recombines TRBV5-1 with TRBJ1-2, with a tentative D call TRBD1 (5 bases). CDR1 and CDR2 from the germline V gene are SGHRS and YFSETQ. This CDR3 has 15 residues. V was pared by 5 bases and J by 1 base, with 15 bases between. CDR3 coding DNA: TGCGCCAGCAGTGAGGGGCCGGTCGGTAACTATGGCTACACCTTC. This encodes CASSEGPVGNYGYTF.

The V call is TRBV7-9, the J call TRBJ2-7, with 8 bases lining up with TRBD1. The CDR3 has 14 residues. V gave up 6 bases and J gave up 2 bases; unmatched junction bases: 6. Looked up from germline, CDR1 is SEHNR and CDR2 is FQNEAQ (reference sequence). The CDR3 is CASRQGDTTYEQYF. The CDR3 coding sequence is TGTGCCAGCAGACAGGGGGACACAACCTACGAGCAGTACTTC.

The chain employs TRBV5-1 and TRBJ2-4; D tentatively fits TRBD1 or TRBD2 (5 bases each). Trimming cost V 0 bases and J 2 bases, with 9 bases left between them. Looked up from germline, CDR1 is SGHRS and CDR2 is YFSETQ. The CDR3 consists of 15 residues. CDR3: CASSLVGGSKNIQYF. DNA for the CDR3: TGCGCCAGCAGCTTGGTTGGGGGTTCCAAAAACATTCAGTACTTC.

J is TRBJ2-1 and V is TRBV10-2, with 9 positions matching TRBD1. This CDR3 has 16 amino acids. Germline V lookup: CDR1 WSHSY, CDR2 SAAADI. V shed 5 bases and J 0 bases; nucleotides not matched to a gene: 5. CDR3 sequence: CASSPGTGISYNEQFF. The DNA of the CDR3 is TGCGCCAGCAGTCCCGGGACAGGGATCTCCTACAATGAGCAGTTCTTC.

The rearrangement links TRBV4-3 to TRBJ1-4, with D unresolved. Between the trimmed V and J ends, which lost 4 bases and 6 bases, there was a span of 18 bases. From germline, CDR1 is LGHNA and CDR2 YSLEER. This CDR3 has 16 amino acids. The DNA for the CDR3 is TGCGCCAGCAGCCTATCCGACCGGGCGGTTTATGAAAAACTGTTTTTT. Translating gives CASSLSDRAVYEKLFF.

The rearrangement uses TRBV5-4 and TRBJ2-2; the match to TRBD1 covers 10 bases. J gave up 5 bases and V 2 bases, and 3 bases lay outside the gene matches. The CDR3 runs 15 residues. Looked up from germline, CDR1 is SGHNT and CDR2 is YYREEE (reference sequence). CDR3 nucleotide sequence: TGTGCCAGCAGCTTTGCGGGACAGGGGACCGGGGAGCTGTTTTTT. Encoded protein: CASSFAGQGTGELFF. The full variable domain, with the rest looked up from reference TRBV5-4 and TRBJ2-2, is ETGVTQSPTHLIKTRGQQVTLRCSSQSGHNTVSWYQQALGQGPQFIFQYYREEENGRGNFPPRFSGLQFPNYSSELNVNALELDDSALYLCASSFAGQGTGELFFGEGSRLTVL.

The J gene is TRBJ1-1, the V gene TRBV18; 11 positions agree with TRBD1. This CDR3 is built from 14 residues. The V and J ends lost 6 bases and 4 bases, in that order; junction bases with no gene match: 4. CDR1 is KGHSH and CDR2 is LQKENI in the germline V gene. CDR3: CASSRDRGGTEAFF. CDR3 DNA: TGTGCCAGCTCCCGGGACAGGGGGGGCACTGAAGCTTTCTTT.

Comments on this clone: The same CDR3 arises from other DNA sequences in this sample as well. The chain uses TRBV30 and TRBJ2-3; the D is unclear. The germline V and J ends were trimmed by 2 bases and 3 bases, with 6 bases remaining between them. Germline CDR1 GTSNPN, CDR2 SVGIG (reference sequence). CDR3 size: 12 residues. The CDR3 is CAWSPGTDTQYF. The CDR3 region has the DNA TGTGCCTGGAGTCCGGGTACAGATACGCAGTATTTT.

This sequence joins TRBV30 and TRBJ2-7; possibly TRBD2 for D (6 bases). V was trimmed by 5 bases and J by 4 bases, leaving 18 bases between them. Germline loops: CDR1 GTSNPN, CDR2 SVGIG (reference sequence). The CDR3 contains 14 residues. The DNA for the CDR3 is TGTGCCTGGGACCCTGGGGTGGGGGGATACGAGCAGTACTTC. As protein: CAWDPGVGGYEQYF.